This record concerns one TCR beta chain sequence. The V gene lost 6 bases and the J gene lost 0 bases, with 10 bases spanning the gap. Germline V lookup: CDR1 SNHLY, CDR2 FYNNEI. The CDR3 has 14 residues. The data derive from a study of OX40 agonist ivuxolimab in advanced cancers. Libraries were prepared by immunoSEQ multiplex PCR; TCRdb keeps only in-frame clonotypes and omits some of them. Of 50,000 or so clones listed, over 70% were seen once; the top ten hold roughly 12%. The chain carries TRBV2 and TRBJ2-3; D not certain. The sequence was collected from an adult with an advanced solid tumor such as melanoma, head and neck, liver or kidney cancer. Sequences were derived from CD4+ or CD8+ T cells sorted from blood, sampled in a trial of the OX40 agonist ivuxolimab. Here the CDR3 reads CASSPRASTDTQYF. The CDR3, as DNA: TGTGCCAGCAGCCCACGGGCTAGCACAGATACGCAGTATTTT. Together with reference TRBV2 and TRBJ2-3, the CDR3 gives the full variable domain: EPEVTQTPSHQVTQMGQEVILRCVPISNHLYFYWYRQILGQKVEFLVSFYNNEISEKSEIFDDQFSVERPDGSNFTLKIRSTKLEDSAMYFCASSPRASTDTQYFGPGTRLTVL.